This passage covers 21 T cell receptor beta chains from one sample sequenced in a study of T-cell memory formation after mild COVID-19. A single record per CDR3 protein comes from TCRdb applying MiXCR to the 5' RACE reads. The sample gives about 410,000 distinct CDR3 sequences, about a sixth of which show up once; 20% to 25% is in the top ten. Material: PBMCs or a T cell subset sorted from them (not recorded which). These TCRs come from a man between 18 and 35 years old who had mild COVID-19 (a few samples of this study predate the infection). Cell type and time point are not known.

This clonotype appeared a few times. The rearrangement uses TRBV7-6 and TRBJ1-6, with D tentatively TRBD1 (5 bases). V was cut by 8 bases and J by 6 bases, with 14 bases left in between. This CDR3 contains 14 residues. CDR1 SGHVS and CDR2 FNYEAQ come from the germline V gene. CDR3 sequence reads: CASSRGGSNSPLHF. The CDR3 region has the DNA TGTGCCAGCTCCCGTGGGGGTAGTAATTCACCCCTCCACTTT.

This rearrangement joins TRBV3-1 to TRBJ1-2; D unclear. Trimming removed 0 bases from V and 7 bases from J, with 6 bases in between. Germline V lookup: CDR1 LGHDT, CDR2 YNNKEL (reference sequence). There are 12 residues in the CDR3. As DNA, the CDR3 is TGTGCCAGCAGCCAAGATGCGGCTGGCTACACCTTC. Amino acids: CASSQDAAGYTF.

Only one count was recorded for this clonotype. The chain recombines TRBV6-2 or TRBV6-3 with TRBJ2-5; D not resolved. Germline V gene sequence: CDR1 MNHEY, CDR2 SVGEGT. The CDR3 has 11 amino acids. V was clipped by 0 bases and J by 9 bases, with 5 bases between them. The CDR3: CASSYSKAQYF. For the CDR3, the DNA is TGTGCCAGCAGTTACTCGAAGGCCCAGTACTTC.

Many counts were recorded for this clonotype. J is TRBJ1-2 and V is TRBV6-5, with 8 bases that match TRBD1. The J segment lost 7 bases and the V segment lost 0 bases, leaving 1 base of the junction unmatched. This CDR3 is built from 13 residues. Germline CDR1 and CDR2: MNHEY and SVGAGI. The DNA of the CDR3 is TGTGCCAGCAGTTACTCCGACAGGGGTGGCTACACCTTC. This gives the protein CASSYSDRGGYTF.

This clonotype was counted between two and nine times. The CDR3 protein is CASSDGQGDQPQHF. The CDR3 bases are TGTGCCAGCAGTGATGGACAGGGTGACCAGCCCCAGCATTTT. The V gene is TRBV9, the J gene TRBJ1-5; 8 bases match TRBD1. From germline, CDR1 is SGDLS and CDR2 YYNGEE. CDR3 length: 14 residues. The V gene end was trimmed by 5 bases and the J gene end by 7 bases; junction bases not matched to a gene: 8.

This clonotype was picked up a small number of times. V and J are TRBV11-1 and TRBJ2-7; TRBD1 matches 8 bases. After removal of 5 bases from V and 5 bases from J, the junction contained 8 bases not matched to a gene. In germline, CDR1 is SGHAT, CDR2 FQDESV (reference sequence). The CDR3 has 14 residues. CDR3 amino acids: CASSAGAGGHEQYV. CDR3 coding DNA: TGTGCCAGCAGCGCTGGCGCAGGGGGCCACGAGCAGTACGTC.

In its sample, this clonotype was seen a few times. The rearrangement uses TRBV14 and TRBJ1-6; 10 bases match TRBD1. The CDR3 length is 17 residues. The germline CDR1 and CDR2 sequences are SGHDN and FVKESK. The V segment lost 3 bases and the J segment 1 base; nucleotides outside the gene matches: 3. CDR3: CASSQRQGASYNSPLHF. CDR3 nucleotide sequence: TGTGCCAGCAGCCAGAGACAGGGGGCTTCCTATAATTCACCCCTCCACTTT.

On this clonotype itself: The junction shows a germline mismatch at one end, possibly a read error. CDR3 protein: CASSLALGATQYF. In DNA, the CDR3 is TGTGCTAGCAGCTTAGCGCTTGGGGCGACCCAGTACTTC. The V gene is TRBV7-7, the J gene TRBJ2-5, with D possibly being TRBD1 or TRBD2 (5 bases each). The V gene's germline CDR1 is SSHAT and CDR2 FNYEAQ (reference sequence). The CDR3 consists of 13 residues.

This clonotype was picked up a small number of times. The V gene is TRBV7-9, the J gene TRBJ1-6, with D perhaps matching TRBD1 (5 bases). This CDR3 region has 15 residues. Trimming removed 4 bases from V and 1 base from J, with 8 bases in between. CDR1 and CDR2 from the germline V gene are SEHNR and FQNEAQ (reference sequence). The CDR3 loop reads CASSYGASYNSPLHF. The CDR3, as DNA: TGTGCCAGCAGCTACGGGGCATCCTATAATTCACCCCTCCACTTT.

This clonotype occurred a few times. This chain connects TRBV7-9 to TRBJ2-7; 7 bases map to TRBD1. After removal of 4 bases from V and 6 bases from J, the junction contained 9 bases not matched to a gene. The CDR3 spans 14 residues. Germline CDR1 SEHNR, CDR2 FQNEAQ (reference sequence). Here the CDR3 reads CASSSGQPAREQYF. The CDR3 DNA reads TGTGCCAGCAGCTCGGGACAGCCGGCCCGCGAGCAGTACTTC.

The chain couples TRBV14 to TRBJ1-1, with no clear D. Germline CDR1 is SGHDN and CDR2 is FVKESK. The CDR3 covers 11 residues. Trimming took off 0 bases at V and 10 bases at J, with 6 bases between the two ends. CDR3 coding DNA: TGTGCCAGCAGCCAAGAAACCCGAGCTTTCTTT. It encodes CASSQETRAFF.

In this sample, this clonotype turned up a few times. This chain links TRBV7-9 with TRBJ1-2; 8 bases line up with TRBD1. With 6 bases clipped from V and 6 bases from J, the junction kept 9 bases outside the gene matches. CDR1 is SEHNR, CDR2 FQNEAQ, per germline (reference sequence). The CDR3 length is 14 residues. CDR3 coding DNA: TGTGCCAGCAGTCAAGCCGACAGGGGCAATGGCTACACCTTC. Protein product: CASSQADRGNGYTF.

The chain combines TRBV3-1 with TRBJ2-5; possible D gene TRBD2, 6 bases. CDR1 LGHDT and CDR2 YNNKEL come from the germline V gene (reference sequence). The length of the CDR3 is 15 residues. V gave up 5 bases and J gave up 5 bases, with 18 bases separating them. Written as DNA, the CDR3 is TGTGCCAGCAGCAACTACCGGGAGACGGCGGAGACCCAGTACTTC. This sequence encodes CASSNYRETAETQYF.

This sequence joins TRBV7-6 and TRBJ2-5, with 8 bases identical to TRBD1. This CDR3 spans 15 amino acids. V was clipped by 4 bases and J by 0 bases; unmatched bases: 4. CDR1 is SGHVS, CDR2 FNYEAQ, per germline. The DNA for the CDR3 is TGTGCCAGCAGCTCCCGACAGGGGCACCAAGAGACCCAGTACTTC. Its protein product is CASSSRQGHQETQYF.

There are a few counts of this clonotype. V gene TRBV4-2 combines with J gene TRBJ1-3, with unresolved D. CDR3 length: 15 residues. Per the germline V gene, CDR1 is LGHNA and CDR2 is YNFKEQ. The V end was cut by 0 bases, the J end by 2 bases, with 8 bases between. The CDR3 DNA is TGTGCCAGCAGCCAAGACGAGGATACTGGAAACACCATATATTTT. Protein: CASSQDEDTGNTIYF.

This chain connects TRBV7-2 to TRBJ1-5, with D unresolved. V lost 4 bases and J lost 2, with 6 bases in between. Germline V gene sequence: CDR1 SGHTA, CDR2 FQGNSA. The CDR3 sequence is 13 residues long. The CDR3 loop is CASSWWGNQPQHF. The CDR3 bases are TGTGCCAGCAGCTGGTGGGGCAATCAGCCCCAGCATTTT. Using reference TRBV7-2 and TRBJ1-5 for the parts outside the CDR3, the full variable domain is GAGVSQSPSNKVTEKGKDVELRCDPISGHTALYWYRQSLGQGLEFLIYFQGNSAPDKSGLPSDRFSAERTGGSVSTLTIQRTQQEDSAVYLCASSWWGNQPQHFGDGTRLSIL.

This clonotype appeared many times. The V gene is TRBV28, the J gene TRBJ2-7; D may be TRBD2 (5 bases). The CDR3 sequence is 12 residues long. CDR1 is MDHEN and CDR2 is SYDVKM in the germline V gene. The ends were cut back, 3 bases at V and 4 bases at J, with 7 bases in the middle. The CDR3 DNA reads TGTGCCAGCAGTTTGTCGGGGTACGAGCAGTACGTC. Translated, it gives CASSLSGYEQYV.

The rearrangement uses TRBV29-1 and TRBJ1-4; 10 nucleotides match TRBD1. V lost 6 bases to trimming and J lost 8 bases; unmatched junction nucleotides: 6. Germline CDR1 SQVTM, CDR2 ANQGSEA. The CDR3 is made up of 13 amino acids. The DNA for the CDR3 is TGCAGCGTCACCGGGACAGGGGACGAAAAACTGTTTTTT. Its translation: CSVTGTGDEKLFF.

This CDR3 reads CSASRTPSSYEQYF. The CDR3 nucleotides read TGCAGTGCTTCCCGGACTCCTAGCTCCTACGAGCAGTACTTC. The chain employs TRBV20-1 and TRBJ2-7; maybe TRBD2 (5 bases). From germline, CDR1 is DFQATT and CDR2 SNEGSKA (reference sequence). The CDR3 is 14 residues long. V lost 5 bases and J 0 bases, leaving 14 bases between the germline ends.

This clonotype came up a few times. The V and J genes are TRBV7-2 and TRBJ2-1; no clear D gene. Germline assignment: CDR1 SGHTA and CDR2 FQGNSA. This CDR3 is built from 14 residues. Trimming left V 0 bases short and J 2 bases short, with 5 bases between. This chain's CDR3 is CASSLARTYNEQFF. The CDR3 coding sequence is TGTGCCAGCAGCTTAGCCCGGACCTACAATGAGCAGTTCTTC. The whole variable domain, filled in from reference TRBV7-2 and TRBJ2-1, reads GAGVSQSPSNKVTEKGKDVELRCDPISGHTALYWYRQSLGQGLEFLIYFQGNSAPDKSGLPSDRFSAERTGGSVSTLTIQRTQQEDSAVYLCASSLARTYNEQFFGPGTRLTVL.

This clonotype has only a few counts. The chain carries TRBV6-5 and TRBJ2-3; no definite D call. V shed 6 bases and J shed 0 bases, with 13 bases lying between them. Germline assignment: CDR1 MNHEY and CDR2 SVGAGI. CDR3 length: 15 amino acids. CDR3 sequence reads: CASSPKAVSTDTQYF. Here the CDR3 DNA reads TGTGCCAGCAGCCCCAAAGCCGTAAGCACAGATACGCAGTATTTT.